Listed below are T cell receptor beta chains from one sample, sequenced in a study of T cells in localized non-small cell lung cancer. The data were produced by immunoSEQ multiplex PCR, yet TCRdb's version contains in-frame clones alone and is incomplete. The top ten clones hold around a sixth of a sample with some 2,100 clones, 27% of them seen once. The sequencing here drew on normal lung tissue next to the tumor, taken before any cancer treatment. The receptor set was obtained from a female donor older than 55 with stage I lung adenocarcinoma. CDR3s include the opening cysteine and the closing phenylalanine or tryptophan. Each record gives: J gene, clone size, V gene, D gene, CDR3 DNA, CDR3 protein. A D gene is named only where the DNA matches it firmly. For some rows the clone size is stated as once, few or many, or as a class when expanded; others skip it.

TRBJ1-3	large	TRBV6-8	.	TGTGCCAGCAGTATAGGACGGCGCTCTGGAAACACCATATATTTT	CASSIGRRSGNTIYF
TRBJ1-1	few	TRBV18	TRBD1	TGTGCCAGCTCACTTCCACAGGGGGCCAGCACTGAAGCTTTCTTT	CASSLPQGASTEAFF
TRBJ1-3	.	TRBV25-1	.	TGTGCCAGCATGGCCTCGGGGTTAGAAGGAAACACCATATATTTT	CASMASGLEGNTIYF
TRBJ2-2	.	TRBV5-1	TRBD1	TGCGCCAGCAGGACAACCGGGACAGGGCCCGGGGAGCTGTTTTTT	CASRTTGTGPGELFF
TRBJ1-2	few	TRBV5-1	.	TGCGCCAGCAGCTTGGTGGCCACGGAGGGGAGTGGGAGCTACACCTTC	CASSLVATEGSGSYTF
TRBJ2-1	large	TRBV19	TRBD2	TGTGCCAGCCCCAAATCGTCTAGCGGGTACAACAATGAGCAGTTCTTC	CASPKSSSGYNNEQFF
TRBJ1-4	medium-sized	TRBV11-3	TRBD1	TGTGCCAGCAGTCCATATCCGGGACAGGGGTTTGAAAAACTGTTTTTT	CASSPYPGQGFEKLFF
TRBJ2-6	few	TRBV12-2	.	TGTGCCACCGACAAGACACCCGGTGCAGGGGCCAACGTCCTGACTTTC	CATDKTPGAGANVLTF
TRBJ1-2	few	TRBV11-3	.	TGTGCCAGCAGCTTAGGCGAGGGCAGCTCAATGGAGGATGGCTACACCTTC	CASSLGEGSSMEDGYTF
TRBJ1-6	.	TRBV10-2	.	TGCGCCAGCAGTGAGTCCAGGGTGGGGTCACCCCTCCACTTT	CASSESRVGSPLHF
TRBJ2-1	.	TRBV28	TRBD1	TGTGCCAGCCAACAGGGGGCCTACAATGAGCAGTTCTTC	CASQQGAYNEQFF
TRBJ1-5	once	TRBV30	.	TGTGCCTCCCAATCTGGCAGCTACGATCAGCCCCAGCATTTT	CASQSGSYDQPQHF
TRBJ2-2	.	TRBV11-3	TRBD1	TGTGCCAGCAGCTACGGGACAGGGGTTTCCGGGGAGCTGTTTTTT	CASSYGTGVSGELFF
TRBJ1-1	.	TRBV6-8	.	TGTGCCAGCAGTTATTTTGGGAGTGAAGCTTTCTTT	CASSYFGSEAFF